Below, 26 T cell receptor beta chains from the same sample are listed, as sequenced in a study of blood T cell repertoires in COVID-19. Sequencing was performed with immunoSEQ multiplex PCR; in TCRdb, only in-frame clones are kept and a portion is missing. The sample carries tens of thousands of clones, approximately 80% recorded once. Sequencing used peripheral blood. These TCRs come from a human donor in a cohort sampled during active COVID-19.

The chain couples TRBV6-5 to TRBJ1-1; D gene uncertain. This CDR3 is built from 12 residues. The V gene's germline CDR1 is MNHEY and CDR2 SVGAGI. Trimming removed 6 bases from V and 7 bases from J, with 12 bases in between. CDR3 sequence reads: CASRESLGEAFF. CDR3 coding DNA: TGTGCCAGCAGGGAGAGTTTAGGTGAAGCTTTCTTT.

This chain links TRBV11-2 with TRBJ2-7; possible D gene TRBD2, 5 bases. The V gene's germline CDR1 is SGHAT and CDR2 FQNNGV. Trimming cost V 4 bases and J 6 bases, with 7 bases left between them. This CDR3 comprises 11 residues. CDR3 sequence reads: CASSYGLEQYF. The DNA for the CDR3 is TGTGCCAGCAGCTATGGACTCGAGCAGTACTTC.

The chain uses TRBV10-3 and TRBJ2-7, with TRBD2 as a possible D gene (5 bases). CDR1 and CDR2 from the germline V gene are ENHRY and SYGVKD. The CDR3 contains 13 residues. The V and J ends lost 7 bases and 4 bases respectively, with 14 bases between them. As DNA, the CDR3 is TGTGCCATCAAGAAGGGAGTCGAGTACGAGCAGTACTTC. Translation: CAIKKGVEYEQYF.

This chain uses TRBV11-2 with TRBJ1-3; possible D gene TRBD1, 6 bases. Between the trimmed V and J ends, which lost 5 bases and 4 bases, there was a span of 15 bases. The germline V gene encodes CDR1 SGHAT and CDR2 FQNNGV. CDR3 length: 15 amino acids. The CDR3 DNA sequence: TGTGCCAGCAGCCTACAGGGAAAGGCGGGAAACACCATATATTTT. Its translation: CASSLQGKAGNTIYF. Drawing the rest from reference TRBV11-2 and TRBJ1-3, the complete variable domain is EAGVAQSPRYKIIEKRQSVAFWCNPISGHATLYWYQQILGQGPKLLIQFQNNGVVDDSQLPKDRFSAERLKGVDSTLKIQPAKLEDSAVYLCASSLQGKAGNTIYFGEGSWLTVV.

In its sample, this clone was seen once. This chain joins TRBV12-3 or TRBV12-4 and TRBJ1-2, with D uncertain. The CDR3 loop spans 12 amino acids. V was pared by 5 bases and J by 4 bases, with 8 bases between. CDR3 DNA sequence: TGTGCCAGCAGTCCCAGTGGCTATGGCTACACCTTC. It codes for CASSPSGYGYTF.

This clone was counted a few times. The genes are TRBV4-1 and TRBJ1-6; 8 bases agree with TRBD1. The CDR3 has 15 amino acids. Germline loops: CDR1 MGHRA, CDR2 YSYEKL. The J segment lost 8 bases and the V segment lost 2 bases, leaving 5 bases of the junction unmatched. The CDR3 spells CASSQPGGVDSPLHF. In nucleotides, the CDR3 is TGCGCCAGCAGCCAACCAGGGGGCGTCGATTCACCCCTCCACTTT.

Points on this clone: The sample holds other DNA sequences that translate to the same CDR3. The chain joins TRBV19 to TRBJ2-7; 7 bases line up with TRBD1. The germline V gene encodes CDR1 LNHDA and CDR2 SQIVND (reference sequence). The CDR3 has 13 residues. Germline trimming cut 6 bases from V and 1 base from J; bases unmatched to any gene: 3. The DNA for the CDR3 is TGTGCCAGTAGCCCGGGACAGTCCTACGAGCAGTACTTC. This gives the protein CASSPGQSYEQYF.

This chain connects TRBV19 to TRBJ2-7; 11 bases match TRBD1. V shed 10 bases, J shed 6 bases, and the junction held 8 bases outside the gene matches. Looked up from germline, CDR1 is LNHDA and CDR2 is SQIVND (reference sequence). CDR3 length: 13 residues. CDR3 DNA sequence: TGTGCCACTTCGGACAGGGGGCGTCTCGAGCAGTACTTC. It encodes CATSDRGRLEQYF.

The rearrangement links TRBV6-1 to TRBJ2-3, with TRBD2 matching 11 bases. CDR3 size: 16 residues. The V gene's germline CDR1 is MNHNS and CDR2 SASEGT. J gave up 4 bases and V 1 base, and 4 bases lay outside the gene matches. CDR3 region: CASSEGTSGFADTQYF. The CDR3 region has the DNA TGTGCCAGCAGTGAAGGGACTAGCGGGTTCGCAGATACGCAGTATTTT.

V gene TRBV6-1 combines with J gene TRBJ1-5, with D tentatively TRBD1 (6 bases). The CDR3 extends over 16 amino acids. Germline CDR1 and CDR2: MNHNS and SASEGT. The V end lost 2 bases, the J end lost 0 bases, and 11 bases lay between the germline ends. For the CDR3, the DNA is TGTGCCAGCAGTGAACACAGGGATTATAGCAATCAGCCCCAGCATTTT. It yields the protein CASSEHRDYSNQPQHF.

CDR3 in amino acids: CASSALGFQQGVGGELFF. Here the CDR3 DNA reads TGTGCCAGCAGTGCACTCGGATTTCAACAGGGGGTGGGTGGGGAGCTGTTTTTT. The V and J genes are TRBV6-1 and TRBJ2-2, with 8 bases fitting TRBD1. The CDR3 totals 18 residues. Germline-derived CDR1 and CDR2 are MNHNS and SASEGT. V shed 4 bases, J shed 8 bases, and the junction held 18 bases outside the gene matches.

This rearrangement joins TRBV6-1 to TRBJ2-7, with TRBD1 as a possible D gene (6 bases). The germline CDR1 and CDR2 sequences are MNHNS and SASEGT. This CDR3 is 12 amino acids long. Trimming stripped 2 bases from V and 4 bases from J, with 6 bases between. CDR3 in amino acids: CASSEQGYEQYF. CDR3 bases: TGTGCCAGCAGTGAACAGGGGTACGAGCAGTACTTC.

The gene calls are TRBV11-2 and TRBJ2-3; 9 nucleotides agree with TRBD2. V dropped 4 bases and J dropped 1; count of bases not matched to a gene: 9. The germline V gene has CDR1 SGHAT and CDR2 FQNNGV. The CDR3 has 17 amino acids. The DNA for the CDR3 is TGTGCCAGCAGCTACCCGACTAGCGGCCTCGGCACAGATACGCAGTATTTT. This sequence encodes CASSYPTSGLGTDTQYF.

The V call is TRBV18, the J call TRBJ1-5; 7 bases fit TRBD1. Trimming at V came to 4 bases and at J to 4 bases, leaving 7 bases not matched to a gene. Germline CDR1 reads KGHSH; CDR2 reads LQKENI. There are 15 residues in the CDR3. The CDR3 DNA follows: TGTGCCAGCTCACGGGCGGACAGGCTTAATCAGCCCCAGCATTTT. Protein: CASSRADRLNQPQHF.

This clone occurred a few times. This chain links TRBV5-1 with TRBJ2-1, with D tentatively TRBD2 (8 bases). The CDR3 consists of 15 residues. The germline V gene encodes CDR1 SGHRS and CDR2 YFSETQ. V was trimmed by 3 bases and J by 7 bases, leaving 17 bases between them. The CDR3 here is CASSSGQPGGNEQFF. DNA for the CDR3: TGCGCCAGCAGCTCGGGACAGCCGGGGGGGAATGAGCAGTTCTTC.

The chain links TRBV3-1 (or the pseudogene TRBV3-2) to TRBJ1-2; TRBD1 matches 8 bases. CDR1 and CDR2 (germline): LGHDT, YNNKEL (reference sequence). CDR3 length: 17 amino acids. V was clipped by 1 base and J by 0 bases; unmatched bases: 7. The CDR3, as DNA: TGTGCCAGCAGCCAAGCCTCCAGGACAGGGTCTAACTATGGCTACACCTTC. This sequence encodes CASSQASRTGSNYGYTF.

V gene TRBV6-2 or TRBV6-3 combines with J gene TRBJ2-5; 8 bases are a match to TRBD2. The germline CDR1 and CDR2 sequences are MNHEY and SVGEGT. With V trimmed by 3 bases and J by 1 base, 1 base remained unmatched. The CDR3 runs to 14 residues. CDR3 sequence reads: CASSYSGTQETQYF. The CDR3 DNA follows: TGTGCCAGCAGTTATAGCGGGACCCAAGAGACCCAGTACTTC.

The chain uses TRBV7-9 and TRBJ2-5, with 12 bases lining up with TRBD1. Germline V gives CDR1 SEHNR, CDR2 FQNEAQ (reference sequence). Trimming cost V 5 bases and J 4 bases; bases outside gene matches: 8. CDR3 size: 16 residues. The CDR3 sequence: CASSKGQGALGETQYF. For the CDR3, the DNA is TGTGCCAGCAGCAAGGGACAGGGGGCCTTGGGAGAGACCCAGTACTTC.

This rearrangement joins TRBV3-1 (or the pseudogene TRBV3-2) to TRBJ2-3, with 7 bases identical to TRBD2. This CDR3 contains 16 residues. The V and J ends lost 1 base and 6 bases, in that order; junction bases with no gene match: 10. Germline lookup yields CDR1 LGHDT and CDR2 YNNKEL (reference sequence). The CDR3 region has the DNA TGTGCCAGCAGCCAAGGTGCGGGGGTGACGCGGGATACGCAGTATTTT. This codes for CASSQGAGVTRDTQYF.

The chain uses TRBV6-2 or TRBV6-3 and TRBJ2-7, with 7 bases matching TRBD1. V lost 2 bases, J lost 0 bases, and 7 bases stayed unmatched. CDR3 length: 16 residues. Germline V gene data show CDR1 as MNHEY and CDR2 as SVGEGT. DNA of the CDR3: TGTGCCAGCAGTTACCGTCCGGGACAGCTCTCCTACGAGCAGTACTTC. Its protein is CASSYRPGQLSYEQYF.

The rearrangement links TRBV28 to TRBJ2-2; TRBD2 is a possible D gene (5 bases). Germline assignment: CDR1 MDHEN and CDR2 SYDVKM. Trimming removed 2 bases from V and 3 bases from J, with 7 bases in between. There are 14 residues in the CDR3. CDR3 loop: CASSLRRDTGELFF. CDR3 bases: TGTGCCAGCAGTTTACGGCGGGACACCGGGGAGCTGTTTTTT. Together with reference TRBV28 and TRBJ2-2, the CDR3 gives the full variable domain: DVKVTQSSRYLVKRTGEKVFLECVQDMDHENMFWYRQDPGLGLRLIYFSYDVKMKEKGDIPEGYSVSREKKERFSLILESASTNQTSMYLCASSLRRDTGELFFGEGSRLTVL.

The chain carries TRBV5-4 and TRBJ2-2; no definite D call. V lost 1 base, J lost 1 base, and 5 bases lay in between. Germline V gene sequence: CDR1 SGHNT, CDR2 YYREEE (reference sequence). CDR3 length equals 14 residues. The DNA for the CDR3 is TGTGCCAGCAGCTTGTTCGGGAACACCGGGGAGCTGTTTTTT. Protein product: CASSLFGNTGELFF. The entire variable domain, with the rest obtained from reference TRBV5-4 and TRBJ2-2, is as follows: ETGVTQSPTHLIKTRGQQVTLRCSSQSGHNTVSWYQQALGQGPQFIFQYYREEENGRGNFPPRFSGLQFPNYSSELNVNALELDDSALYLCASSLFGNTGELFFGEGSRLTVL.

The chain uses TRBV5-1 and TRBJ1-2; D not certain. Germline values: CDR1 SGHRS, CDR2 YFSETQ. The CDR3 is 16 amino acids. The V gene lost 3 bases and the J gene lost 8 bases, with 23 bases spanning the gap. DNA of the CDR3: TGCGCCAGCAGCTCCAGAGAAGCAATCAGTCGGGAAGGCTACACCTTC. Protein sequence: CASSSREAISREGYTF.

Only a few counts were recorded for this clone. A much larger clone differs by one base, so this may be a read error. The chain joins TRBV20-1 to TRBJ2-1; 8 bases fit TRBD2. Germline assignment: CDR1 DFQATT and CDR2 SNEGSKA (reference sequence). Unmatched junction bases numbered 8, after V lost 3 bases and J lost 7 bases. The CDR3 runs 14 residues. The CDR3 here is CSASDGGEGNEQFF. The CDR3 nucleotides are TGCAGTGCTAGTGACGGGGGGGAGGGGAATGAGCAGTTCTTC.

This chain links TRBV3-1 (or the pseudogene TRBV3-2) with TRBJ2-7, with D unclear. Germline values: CDR1 LGHDT, CDR2 YNNKEL (reference sequence). With 0 bases removed from V and 5 bases from J, the gap between germline ends came to 14 bases. There are 15 residues in the CDR3. CDR3 nucleotides: TGTGCCAGCAGCCAAGACGCACGGGTCTTGGACGAGCAGTACTTC. It specifies CASSQDARVLDEQYF.

A single count supports this clone. The rearrangement uses TRBV11-2 and TRBJ1-1; tentative D call: TRBD1 (5 bases). Trimming left V 5 bases short and J 4 bases short, with 11 bases between. Per the germline V gene, CDR1 is SGHAT and CDR2 is FQNNGV. The CDR3 consists of 13 residues. CDR3 region: CASSHGAGTEAFF. CDR3 sequence (DNA): TGTGCCAGCAGCCATGGGGCAGGCACTGAAGCTTTCTTT.